This TCR beta chain was obtained from a study of control samples from healthy donors and cancer patients. The CDR3 is made up of 13 amino acids. Trimming stripped 5 bases from V and 2 bases from J, with 10 bases between. Germline CDR1 reads SGHRS; CDR2 reads YFSETQ. The data were produced by immunoSEQ multiplex PCR, yet TCRdb's version contains in-frame clones alone and is incomplete. The data show over 75,000 clones, roughly 86% seen once. The TCR sequence derives from a man aged 55 to 70 in good health. V is TRBV5-1 and J is TRBJ1-1; a possible D gene is TRBD1 (5 bases). Sequencing was done on a sample of blood. Here the CDR3 reads CASREDTNTEAFF. CDR3 nucleotide sequence: TGCGCCAGCAGGGAGGACACTAACACTGAAGCTTTCTTT. Full variable domain (outside the CDR3, taken from reference TRBV5-1 and TRBJ1-1): KAGVTQTPRYLIKTRGQQVTLSCSPISGHRSVSWYQQTPGQGLQFLFEYFSETQRNKGNFPGRFSGRQFSNSRSEMNVSTLELGDSALYLCASREDTNTEAFFGQGTRLTVV.